This T cell receptor beta chain came from a study of beta chain features in type 1 diabetes. Regarding the study as a whole: High-TCR-expressing cells could be over-represented by cDNA sequencing.

Via CD45RO/CCR7/CD25/CD127/CD95/CD27, cells of the CD4+ naive, central memory, regulatory and stem cell-like memory subsets were sorted. Since all of the isolated RNA was reverse transcribed, expressed TCRB transcripts were what got sequenced. Method: immunoSEQ multiplex PCR; TCRdb's copy keeps in-frame clones and lacks some. The sample records under 950,000 clones, around a sixth being singletons. This clone was detected a few times. What it recognizes is unknown. The CDR3 runs 15 residues. Looked up from germline, CDR1 is SGHRS and CDR2 is YFSETQ. Sequenced sample: naive CD4+ T cells from blood. The TCR sequence derives from a woman between 18 and 29 years old in good health. The rearrangement uses TRBV5-1 and TRBJ2-5; D perhaps matches TRBD2 (6 bases). The assigned J gene may be wrong: the sequence end matches TRBJ2-7 better. The CDR3 coding sequence is TGCGCCAGCAGCTTGGCTTTCGGGAGCGGGTACGAGCAGTACTTC. This translates into CASSLAFGSGYEQYF.